Below, one TCR beta chain is given with its context. Assay: immunoSEQ multiplex PCR; the TCRdb copy retains only in-frame clones and omits some. Of about 600,000 clones listed, over 95% are singletons. This sample stems from a study of shared clonotypes between healthy human individuals. Germline V gene sequence: CDR1 MNHEY, CDR2 SMNVEV (reference sequence). The CDR3 covers 15 residues. V gave up 5 bases and J gave up 5 bases; unmatched junction bases: 6. Positively selected for CCR7, the CD45RO-negative cells used as naive CD8 cells excluded terminally differentiated effector memory CD45RA+ cells. The gene calls are TRBV27 and TRBJ2-3, with TRBD2 matching 11 bases. Material for sequencing was naive CD8+ T cells sorted from blood. The sequence was obtained from a woman aged 30 to 39 in good health. DNA for the CDR3: TGTGCCAGCAGTGTTTTAGCGGGAGGGCAAGATACGCAGTATTTT. This gives the protein CASSVLAGGQDTQYF.